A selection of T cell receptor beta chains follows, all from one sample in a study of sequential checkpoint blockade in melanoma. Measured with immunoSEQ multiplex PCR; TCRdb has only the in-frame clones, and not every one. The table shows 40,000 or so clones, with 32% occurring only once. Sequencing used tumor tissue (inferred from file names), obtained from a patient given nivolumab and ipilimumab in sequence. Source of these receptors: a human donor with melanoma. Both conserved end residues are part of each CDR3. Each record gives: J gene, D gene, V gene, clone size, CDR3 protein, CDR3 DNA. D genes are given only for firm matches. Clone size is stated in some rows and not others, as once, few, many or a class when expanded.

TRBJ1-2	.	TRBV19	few	CASSEMGGNYGYTF	TGTGCCAGTAGCGAAATGGGGGGGAACTATGGCTACACCTTC
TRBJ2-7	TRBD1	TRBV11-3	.	CASSLGQGAYEQYF	TGTGCCAGCAGCTTAGGGCAGGGGGCCTACGAGCAGTACTTC
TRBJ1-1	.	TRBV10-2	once	CASSSQASTEAFF	TGCGCCAGCTCATCCCAGGCGAGCACTGAAGCTTTCTTT
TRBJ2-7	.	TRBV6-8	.	CATKDTSSYEQYF	TGTGCCACCAAAGACACGAGCTCCTACGAGCAGTACTTC
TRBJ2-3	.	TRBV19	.	CASSKQIRSSDTQYF	TGTGCCAGTAGTAAACAGATCCGCAGTTCGGATACGCAGTATTTT
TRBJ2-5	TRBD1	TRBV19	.	CASSRGQGADETQYF	TGTGCCAGTAGTAGGGGACAGGGGGCTGATGAGACCCAGTACTTC
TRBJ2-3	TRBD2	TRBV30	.	CAWDNLLAASTDTQYF	TGTGCCTGGGATAACTTACTAGCGGCTAGCACAGATACGCAGTATTTT
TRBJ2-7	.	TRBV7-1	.	CASSLAVSYEQYF	TGTGCCAGCAGCTTAGCGGTATCCTACGAGCAGTACTTC
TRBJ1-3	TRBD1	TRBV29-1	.	CSVIQGAGNTIYF	TGCAGCGTTATCCAGGGGGCAGGAAACACCATATATTTT
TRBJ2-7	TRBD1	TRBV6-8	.	CASSQDRGPYEQYF	TGTGCCAGCAGCCAGGACAGGGGGCCGTACGAGCAGTACTTC
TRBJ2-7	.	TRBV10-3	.	CAISEDSRLSYEQYF	TGTGCCATCAGTGAGGACAGTCGACTCTCCTACGAGCAGTACTTC
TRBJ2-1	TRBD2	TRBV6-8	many	CARPVLGEGGPSAYNEQFF	TGTGCCAGGCCCGTCTTAGGTGAGGGAGGGCCGTCCGCCTACAATGAGCAGTTCTTC
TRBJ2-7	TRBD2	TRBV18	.	CASSGTSGLYEQYF	TGTGCCAGTTCCGGGACTAGCGGACTCTACGAGCAGTACTTC
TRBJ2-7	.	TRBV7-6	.	CASSRTPEGHEQYF	TGTGCCAGCAGCCGGACACCTGAGGGCCACGAGCAGTACTTC
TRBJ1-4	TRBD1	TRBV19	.	CASSAARIRGRVANEKLFF	TGTGCCAGTAGTGCCGCCCGGATCAGGGGGCGGGTAGCTAATGAAAAACTGTTTTTT
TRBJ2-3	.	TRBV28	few	CASSPPTGHPYTDTQYF	TGTGCCAGCAGTCCCCCCACAGGGCACCCATACACAGATACGCAGTATTTT
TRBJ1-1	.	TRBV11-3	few	CASSLFFQNTEAFF	TGTGCCAGCAGCTTATTTTTCCAGAACACTGAAGCTTTCTTT